The 8 T cell receptor beta chains in this list originate from one sample, sequenced in a study of cytomegalovirus exposure and HLA in healthy donors (TCRdb year 2017). The receptor library was made with the immunoSEQ multiplex PCR assay. A mixture of 60 forward primers for TCR Vbeta segments and 13 reverse primers for TCR Jbeta segments was used in the multiplex PCR. TCRdb limited this immuneACCESS table to in-frame rearrangements with V and J called. A share of clones is missing; checked studies link under half to unresolved V genes, and the rest is unexplained. This sample comprises 150,000 to 200,000 clones, around four fifths of them detected only once. Of the sample, over 2.5% is held by the ten largest clones. The specimen was PBMCs. The receptors originated from a woman aged 45-60 years in good health and CMV-seropositive.

This clone was seen only a few times. The chain carries TRBV6-5 and TRBJ1-3; the D gene is possibly TRBD1 (5 bases). Germline CDR1 MNHEY, CDR2 SVGAGI. Trimming removed 6 bases from V and 9 bases from J, with 15 bases in between. The CDR3 has 13 amino acids. CDR3: CASRPTGAGTIYF. Here the CDR3 DNA reads TGTGCCAGCAGACCCACAGGAGCGGGCACCATATATTTT.

The chain couples TRBV28 to TRBJ1-2, with D possibly TRBD1 on 6 matching bases. Trimming stripped 6 bases from V and 2 bases from J, with 13 bases between. Germline CDR1 is MDHEN and CDR2 is SYDVKM. This CDR3 region has 14 residues. The CDR3, as DNA: TGTGCCAGCAGACCACAGGGAATAAACTATGGCTACACCTTC. Protein: CASRPQGINYGYTF.

This chain's CDR3 is CASSLGTGSTDTQYF. The DNA for the CDR3 is TGTGCCAGCAGCTTAGGGACAGGTAGCACAGATACGCAGTATTTT. V and J are TRBV7-2 and TRBJ2-3; 7 bases line up with TRBD1. The V gene's germline CDR1 is SGHTA and CDR2 FQGNSA. The CDR3 contains 15 residues. The V gene end was trimmed by 1 base and the J gene end by 0 bases; junction bases not matched to a gene: 1.

The rearrangement links TRBV30 to TRBJ1-6, with TRBD1 identical over 7 bases. Germline assignment: CDR1 GTSNPN and CDR2 SVGIG (reference sequence). CDR3 length: 14 amino acids. V lost 2 bases and J lost 13; bases outside the gene matches: 11. The CDR3 DNA reads as TGTGCCTGGAGTTCTTGGACAGGCCAGGTTCCCCTCCACTTT. It is translated as CAWSSWTGQVPLHF.

The chain couples TRBV2 to TRBJ1-4; D remains unclear. Per the germline V gene, CDR1 is SNHLY and CDR2 is FYNNEI. The CDR3 runs 13 residues. V was clipped by 1 base and J by 12 bases, with 12 bases between them. CDR3 loop: CASSEVPPGELFF. Written as DNA, the CDR3 is TGTGCCAGCAGTGAAGTGCCCCCCGGGGAACTGTTTTTT.

The chain combines TRBV5-4 with TRBJ1-2, with 9 bases identical to TRBD1. Looked up from germline, CDR1 is SGHNT and CDR2 is YYREEE (reference sequence). V was pared by 0 bases and J by 1 base, with 4 bases of the junction left unmatched. This CDR3 has 16 amino acids. The CDR3 loop reads CASSLGGTGRNYGYTF. CDR3 DNA: TGTGCCAGCAGCTTGGGGGGGACAGGGCGTAACTATGGCTACACCTTC.

The V call is TRBV2, the J call TRBJ2-7, with a possible D match to TRBD1 (6 bases). The germline V gene encodes CDR1 SNHLY and CDR2 FYNNEI. This CDR3 comprises 14 residues. V lost 0 bases, J lost 3 bases, and 9 bases lay in between. The CDR3 DNA is TGTGCCAGCAGTGAAGCCCCGGACAGCTACGAGCAGTACTTC. Amino acids: CASSEAPDSYEQYF.

This chain uses TRBV6-6 with TRBJ2-1; TRBD2 matches 10 bases. CDR1 and CDR2 from the germline V gene are MNHNY and SVGAGI (reference sequence). The CDR3 is 15 residues long. V dropped 5 bases and J dropped 8; count of bases not matched to a gene: 9. The DNA for the CDR3 is TGTGCCAGCAGTGAGCCGGGACTAGCGTCGTATGAGCAGTTCTTC. Protein sequence: CASSEPGLASYEQFF.